This passage covers 32 T cell receptor beta chains from one sample sequenced in a study of PD-1 blockade in classical Hodgkin lymphoma. Sequenced by immunoSEQ multiplex PCR; TCRdb stores in-frame clones only, minus some. The table lists approximately 18,000 clones, roughly 72% of them singletons, with more than 35% in the top ten. Documented time point: cycle 4 day 1 (C4D1), after about 6 weeks of nivolumab. Every patient experienced relapse after autologous stem cell transplantation, and brentuximab vedotin exposure varied. Sample: peripheral blood mononuclear cells (PBMCs), taken before the fourth cycle of nivolumab. The receptors derive from a human donor with classical Hodgkin lymphoma.

This rearrangement joins TRBV29-1 to TRBJ1-2; 8 positions agree with TRBD1. The germline V gene encodes CDR1 SQVTM and CDR2 ANQGSEA. J gave up 4 bases and V 8 bases, and 6 bases lay outside the gene matches. CDR3 length equals 12 residues. CDR3 sequence (DNA): TGCAGCCTCTGGACAGGGACCTATGGCTACACCTTC. This codes for CSLWTGTYGYTF.

This chain uses TRBV5-6 with TRBJ2-3; TRBD2 matches at 15 bases. V shed 3 bases and J 2 bases; nucleotides not matched to a gene: 7. CDR1 and CDR2 from the germline V gene are SGHDT and YYEEEE. There are 18 residues in the CDR3. The CDR3 loop reads CASSSLRTSGRATDTQYF. CDR3 in DNA: TGTGCCAGCAGCTCCCTCCGGACTAGCGGGAGGGCCACAGATACGCAGTATTTT.

As to this clone: Other DNA sequences within the sample encode an identical CDR3. The CDR3 DNA is TGTGCCAGCAGTATTAGAGATACGCAGTATTTT. It codes for CASSIRDTQYF. This chain uses TRBV27 with TRBJ2-3; D ambiguous. There are 11 residues in the CDR3. Trimming stripped 5 bases from V and 5 bases from J, with 5 bases between. The germline V gene encodes CDR1 MNHEY and CDR2 SMNVEV (reference sequence).

The chain couples TRBV2 to TRBJ2-2; tentative D call: TRBD2 (6 bases). Trimming stripped 7 bases from V and 8 bases from J, with 14 bases between. CDR3 size: 13 residues. Looked up from germline, CDR1 is SNHLY and CDR2 is FYNNEI. CDR3 coding DNA: TGTGCCAGCAAAACTTCCGGGGGAGGGGAGCTGTTTTTT. This translates into CASKTSGGGELFF.

This CDR3 reads CASSQDRGNEKLFF. The CDR3, as DNA: TGTGCCAGCTCCCAGGACAGGGGTAATGAAAAACTGTTTTTT. V and J are TRBV27 and TRBJ1-4, with 9 bases fitting TRBD1. CDR1 and CDR2 from the germline V gene are MNHEY and SMNVEV (reference sequence). With V trimmed by 8 bases and J by 4 bases, 5 bases remained unmatched. The CDR3 has 14 amino acids. The complete variable domain, with remaining parts taken from reference TRBV27 and TRBJ1-4, reads EAQVTQNPRYLITVTGKKLTVTCSQNMNHEYMSWYRQDPGLGLRQIYYSMNVEVTDKGDVPEGYKVSRKEKRNFPLILESPSPNQTSLYFCASSQDRGNEKLFFGSGTQLSVL.

This clone was observed once. J is TRBJ1-1 and V is TRBV6-6; D gene uncertain. Germline CDR1 is MNHNY and CDR2 is SVGAGI (reference sequence). The V end was cut by 2 bases, the J end by 4 bases, with 14 bases between. There are 15 residues in the CDR3. DNA for the CDR3: TGTGCCAGCAGTTACGGGGTCCAACGGGGCACTGAAGCTTTCTTT. Its protein is CASSYGVQRGTEAFF.

This clone was picked up one time. The gene calls are TRBV7-8 and TRBJ2-1; no definite D call. V lost 2 bases and J 9 bases, leaving 8 bases between the germline ends. The CDR3 loop spans 12 amino acids. Germline V gives CDR1 SGHVS, CDR2 FQNEAQ. DNA for the CDR3: TGTGCCAGCAGCTTACTGGGTCGTGAGCAGTTCTTC. Translating gives CASSLLGREQFF.

The V call is TRBV7-2, the J call TRBJ1-5, with D unclear. This CDR3 has 13 amino acids. Looked up from germline, CDR1 is SGHTA and CDR2 is FQGNSA. Trimming stripped 5 bases from V and 6 bases from J, with 11 bases between. CDR3: CASSPGLRQPQHF. The CDR3 coding sequence is TGTGCCAGCAGCCCTGGCCTGCGTCAGCCCCAGCATTTT.

The chain joins TRBV6-5 to TRBJ1-4; no definite D call. Germline V CDR1 and CDR2: MNHEY, SVGAGI. CDR3 length equals 15 residues. V dropped 0 bases and J dropped 6 bases, with 11 bases sitting between them. The CDR3 DNA reads as TGTGCCAGCAGTTACTCGTCTAGCCGGGATGAAAAACTGTTTTTT. Amino acid sequence: CASSYSSSRDEKLFF.

This clone was observed a single time. The chain links TRBV19 to TRBJ2-4; D may match TRBD1 or TRBD2 (6 bases each). Trimming cost V 3 bases and J 4 bases, with 19 bases left between them. Germline CDR1 LNHDA, CDR2 SQIVND (reference sequence). The CDR3 has 17 amino acids. The CDR3 is CASSIRWAGEAKNIQYF. As DNA, the CDR3 is TGTGCCAGTAGTATTAGGTGGGCAGGGGAGGCAAAAAACATTCAGTACTTC.

V is TRBV10-1 and J is TRBJ1-2; maybe TRBD1 (5 bases). Germline V lookup: CDR1 WNHNN, CDR2 SYGVQD (reference sequence). V was clipped by 0 bases and J by 6 bases, with 8 bases between them. The length of the CDR3 is 13 residues. The CDR3 nucleotides read TGCGCCAGCAGTGAGTCGGGAGGGGATGGCTACACCTTC. This codes for CASSESGGDGYTF.

The J gene is TRBJ1-1, the V gene TRBV4-2, with D unclear. The CDR3 extends over 17 amino acids. The germline V and J ends were trimmed by 1 base and 3 bases, with 18 bases remaining between them. The germline V gene encodes CDR1 LGHNA and CDR2 YNFKEQ. CDR3 nucleotides: TGTGCCAGCAGCCAAGCCCGGGGTGGAGGTTTAGACACTGAAGCTTTCTTT. Protein product: CASSQARGGGLDTEAFF.

The rearrangement joins TRBV7-9 to TRBJ2-7, with D unclear. CDR1 and CDR2 from the germline V gene are SEHNR and FQNEAQ (reference sequence). The length of the CDR3 is 13 residues. V was shortened by 4 bases and J by 4 bases, with 11 bases between the two germline ends. The CDR3 DNA reads TGTGCCAGCAGCTCCACGGTTGAGTACGAGCAGTACTTC. Protein: CASSSTVEYEQYF. The full variable domain, with the rest looked up from reference TRBV7-9 and TRBJ2-7, is DTGVSQNPRHKITKRGQNVTFRCDPISEHNRLYWYRQTLGQGPEFLTYFQNEAQLEKSRLLSDRFSAERPKGSFSTLEIQRTEQGDSAMYLCASSSTVEYEQYFGPGTRLTVT.

This chain joins TRBV12-5 and TRBJ2-4; D ambiguous. The CDR3 has 11 residues. The V and J ends lost 1 base and 8 bases respectively, with 3 bases between them. The germline CDR1 and CDR2 sequences are LGHNT and FRNRAP. The CDR3 region is CASGLEDIQYF. The CDR3 DNA reads TGTGCTAGTGGTTTGGAGGACATTCAGTACTTC.

A single count supports this clone. This rearrangement joins TRBV5-6 to TRBJ2-1; D unclear. Trimming left V 4 bases short and J 4 bases short, with 18 bases between. Germline V gives CDR1 SGHDT, CDR2 YYEEEE. This CDR3 contains 16 residues. CDR3 sequence (DNA): TGTGCCAGCAGCCACACTGATTACGAAAGGTACAATGAGCAGTTCTTC. Its protein product is CASSHTDYERYNEQFF. Using reference TRBV5-6 and TRBJ2-1 for the parts outside the CDR3, the full variable domain is DAGVTQSPTHLIKTRGQQVTLRCSPKSGHDTVSWYQQALGQGPQFIFQYYEEEERQRGNFPDRFSGHQFPNYSSELNVNALLLGDSALYLCASSHTDYERYNEQFFGPGTRLTVL.

The sample holds one count of this clone. This chain joins TRBV7-9 and TRBJ2-2, with a tentative D call TRBD2 (6 bases). Deletions cut 3 bases from V and 0 bases from J, with 8 bases between. The CDR3 is 15 residues long. Germline V lookup: CDR1 SEHNR, CDR2 FQNEAQ (reference sequence). The CDR3 DNA reads as TGTGCCAGCAGCTTTGCGGGAACGAACACCGGGGAGCTGTTTTTT. This sequence encodes CASSFAGTNTGELFF. Based on the CDR3 plus reference TRBV7-9 and TRBJ2-2, the full variable domain is DTGVSQNPRHKITKRGQNVTFRCDPISEHNRLYWYRQTLGQGPEFLTYFQNEAQLEKSRLLSDRFSAERPKGSFSTLEIQRTEQGDSAMYLCASSFAGTNTGELFFGEGSRLTVL.

This chain uses TRBV6-5 with TRBJ2-7, with 8 nucleotides matching TRBD1. J was trimmed by 4 bases and V by 4 bases; bases with no gene match: 9. The CDR3 covers 15 residues. Germline CDR1 reads MNHEY; CDR2 reads SVGAGI. CDR3 in DNA: TGTGCCAGCAGTTCCTACGGGACAGGAGCTTACGAGCAGTACTTC. Translation: CASSSYGTGAYEQYF.

The sample holds one count of this clone. This chain joins TRBV5-6 and TRBJ1-1; no reliable D call. Germline lookup yields CDR1 SGHDT and CDR2 YYEEEE. CDR3 length: 13 amino acids. Trimming removed 2 bases at V and 1 base at J, with 6 bases between. CDR3 DNA sequence: TGTGCCAGCAGCTTACCCAGGAACACTGAAGCTTTCTTT. This encodes CASSLPRNTEAFF.

The J gene is TRBJ2-5, the V gene TRBV5-1; tentatively, D is TRBD1 or TRBD2 (5 bases each). The V end was cut by 5 bases, the J end by 5 bases, with 13 bases between. CDR1 is SGHRS and CDR2 is YFSETQ in the germline V gene. The CDR3 runs 13 residues. The CDR3 region is CASSEGLWETQYF. As DNA, the CDR3 is TGCGCCAGCAGTGAGGGGCTTTGGGAGACCCAGTACTTC.

The chain couples TRBV10-3 to TRBJ2-6, with a possible D match to TRBD1 (6 bases). V was trimmed by 4 bases and J by 2 bases, leaving 9 bases between them. The length of the CDR3 is 15 residues. Germline values: CDR1 ENHRY, CDR2 SYGVKD. This CDR3 is CAISGGGAGANVLTF. The DNA of the CDR3 is TGTGCCATCAGTGGAGGGGGTGCTGGGGCCAACGTCCTGACTTTC.

The chain couples TRBV27 to TRBJ2-2; D uncertain. The V gene lost 0 bases and the J gene lost 5 bases, with 1 base spanning the gap. Germline V gives CDR1 MNHEY, CDR2 SMNVEV (reference sequence). There are 12 residues in the CDR3. As DNA, the CDR3 is TGTGCCAGCAGTTTATCGACCGGGGAGCTGTTTTTT. As protein: CASSLSTGELFF.

The chain carries TRBV28 and TRBJ2-5, with TRBD2 matching over 12 bases. This CDR3 comprises 18 residues. Germline trimming cut 3 bases from V and 4 bases from J; bases unmatched to any gene: 12. Germline-derived CDR1 and CDR2 are MDHEN and SYDVKM. DNA of the CDR3: TGTGCCAGCAGTTTGACTAGCGGGAGTGTCTTAGTTGGAGAGACCCAGTACTTC. Amino acids: CASSLTSGSVLVGETQYF.

The CDR3 loop is CASSVSQSSSYGYTF. As DNA, the CDR3 is TGTGCCAGCAGCGTATCTCAGAGTTCGAGCTATGGCTACACCTTC. This chain uses TRBV9 with TRBJ1-2, with unresolved D. The V end was cut by 1 base, the J end by 4 bases, with 14 bases between. The CDR3 has 15 amino acids. Germline V gene lookup returns CDR1 SGDLS and CDR2 YYNGEE.

For the CDR3, the DNA is TGTGCCAGCAGTCTAGGGGGAACTTCCTACAATGAGCAGTTCTTC. As protein: CASSLGGTSYNEQFF. J is TRBJ2-1 and V is TRBV28; maybe TRBD1 (6 bases). V shed 5 bases and J shed 1 base, with 12 bases lying between them. The CDR3 runs 15 residues. Germline CDR1 reads MDHEN; CDR2 reads SYDVKM.

The rearrangement uses TRBV10-3 and TRBJ1-3; D uncertain. Germline V CDR1 and CDR2: ENHRY, SYGVKD. With 8 bases removed from V and 4 bases from J, the gap between germline ends came to 15 bases. CDR3 length: 14 residues. The CDR3 here is CAISRALEGNTIYF. For the CDR3, the DNA is TGTGCCATCTCCCGAGCCTTGGAGGGAAACACCATATATTTT.

Only a few counts were recorded for this clone. CDR3 region: CASSEAGYSSYEQYF. Here the CDR3 DNA reads TGTGCCAGCAGTGAAGCTGGGTATAGCTCCTACGAGCAGTACTTC. The chain joins TRBV2 to TRBJ2-7; D uncertain. The CDR3 totals 15 residues. The germline gives CDR1 SNHLY, CDR2 FYNNEI. Deletions cut 0 bases from V and 0 bases from J, with 9 bases between.

This clone has just a few counts. The chain combines TRBV19 with TRBJ2-7; 7 bases are a match to TRBD1. Germline V gives CDR1 LNHDA, CDR2 SQIVND (reference sequence). J lost 0 bases, V lost 5 bases, and 10 bases had no gene match. The CDR3 totals 16 residues. In DNA form, the CDR3 reads TGTGCCAGTAGTTCGCCCGGGACAGCTAGCTCCTACGAGCAGTACTTC. This encodes CASSSPGTASSYEQYF.

The chain has TRBV9 and TRBJ2-6; D gene unclear. Germline CDR1 is SGDLS and CDR2 is YYNGEE. The length of the CDR3 is 16 residues. Deletions cut 4 bases from V and 0 bases from J, with 11 bases between. CDR3 nucleotides: TGTGCCAGCAGCCCCCCCGGTTCCTCTGGGGCCAACGTCCTGACTTTC. Protein sequence: CASSPPGSSGANVLTF.

The chain couples TRBV2 to TRBJ2-5; 16 bases map to TRBD2. Germline values: CDR1 SNHLY, CDR2 FYNNEI. Germline trimming cut 10 bases from V and 4 bases from J; bases unmatched to any gene: 3. There are 14 residues in the CDR3. The CDR3 reads CANGTSGRGETQYF. In DNA, the CDR3 is TGTGCCAACGGGACTAGCGGGAGGGGAGAGACCCAGTACTTC.

The chain recombines TRBV6-6 with TRBJ2-1; D unresolved. Germline V gives CDR1 MNHNY, CDR2 SVGAGI (reference sequence). Deletions cut 2 bases from V and 2 bases from J, with 4 bases between. The CDR3 length is 13 residues. CDR3 DNA sequence: TGTGCCAGCAGTTACGACACCTACAATGAGCAGTTCTTC. Translated, it gives CASSYDTYNEQFF.

V is TRBV7-9 and J is TRBJ2-3; 13 nucleotides agree with TRBD2. The CDR3 totals 16 residues. CDR1 SEHNR and CDR2 FQNEAQ come from the germline V gene (reference sequence). The V gene end was trimmed by 2 bases and the J gene end by 4 bases; junction bases not matched to a gene: 3. CDR3 loop: CASSLTSGRASDTQYF. The CDR3, as DNA: TGTGCCAGCAGCTTAACTAGCGGGAGGGCCTCAGATACGCAGTATTTT.

The gene calls are TRBV7-2 and TRBJ1-1; the D gene is possibly TRBD1 (6 bases). V was pared by 4 bases and J by 2 bases, with 17 bases between. Germline V gives CDR1 SGHTA, CDR2 FQGNSA. The CDR3 runs to 16 residues. CDR3 DNA: TGTGCCAGCAGCTCTGTACTCCGGACAGCAAACACTGAAGCTTTCTTT. It codes for CASSSVLRTANTEAFF.